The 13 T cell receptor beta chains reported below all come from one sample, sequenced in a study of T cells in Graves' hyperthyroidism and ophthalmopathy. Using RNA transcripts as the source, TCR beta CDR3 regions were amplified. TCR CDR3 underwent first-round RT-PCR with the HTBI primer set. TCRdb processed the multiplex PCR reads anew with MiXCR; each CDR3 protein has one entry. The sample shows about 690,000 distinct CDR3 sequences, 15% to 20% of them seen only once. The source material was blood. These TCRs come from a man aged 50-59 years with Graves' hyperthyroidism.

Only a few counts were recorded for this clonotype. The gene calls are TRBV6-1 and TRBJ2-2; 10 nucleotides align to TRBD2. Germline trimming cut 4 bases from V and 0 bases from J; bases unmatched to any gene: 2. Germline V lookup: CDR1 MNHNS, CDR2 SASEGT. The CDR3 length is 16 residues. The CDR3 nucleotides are TGTGCCAGCAGTGGACTAGCGGGCCCGAACACCGGGGAGCTGTTTTTT. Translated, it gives CASSGLAGPNTGELFF.

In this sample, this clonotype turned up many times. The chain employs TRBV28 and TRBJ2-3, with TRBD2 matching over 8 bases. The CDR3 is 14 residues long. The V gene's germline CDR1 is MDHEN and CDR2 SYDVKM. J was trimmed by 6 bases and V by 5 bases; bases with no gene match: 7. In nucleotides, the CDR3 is TGTGCCAGCAGTGAGGGACTAGGCAAGGATACGCAGTATTTT. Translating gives CASSEGLGKDTQYF.

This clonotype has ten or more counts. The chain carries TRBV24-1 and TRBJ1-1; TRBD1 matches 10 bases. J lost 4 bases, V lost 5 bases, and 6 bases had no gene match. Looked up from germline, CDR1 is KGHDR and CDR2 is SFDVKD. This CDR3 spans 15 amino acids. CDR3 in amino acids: CATSATGTGATEAFF. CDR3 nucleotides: TGTGCCACCAGTGCCACCGGGACAGGGGCCACTGAAGCTTTCTTT.

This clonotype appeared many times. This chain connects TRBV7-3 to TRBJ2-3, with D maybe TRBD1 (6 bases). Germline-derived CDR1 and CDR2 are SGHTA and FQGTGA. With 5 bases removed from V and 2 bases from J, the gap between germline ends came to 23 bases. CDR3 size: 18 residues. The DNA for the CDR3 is TGTGCCAGCAGCCTGAGAACCGGGACAAGCACCCACACAGATACGCAGTATTTT. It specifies CASSLRTGTSTHTDTQYF.

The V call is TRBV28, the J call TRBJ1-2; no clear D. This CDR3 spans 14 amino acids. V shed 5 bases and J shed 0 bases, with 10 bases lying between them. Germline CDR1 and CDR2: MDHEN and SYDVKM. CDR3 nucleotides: TGTGCCAGCAGTCTACGGGCCGCTAACTATGGCTACACCTTC. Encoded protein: CASSLRAANYGYTF.

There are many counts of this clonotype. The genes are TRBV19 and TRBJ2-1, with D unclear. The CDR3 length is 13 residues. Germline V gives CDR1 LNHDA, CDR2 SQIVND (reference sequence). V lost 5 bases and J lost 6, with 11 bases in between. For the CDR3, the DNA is TGTGCCAGTAGTCCCCGGATCAGCAATGAGCAGTTCTTC. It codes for CASSPRISNEQFF.

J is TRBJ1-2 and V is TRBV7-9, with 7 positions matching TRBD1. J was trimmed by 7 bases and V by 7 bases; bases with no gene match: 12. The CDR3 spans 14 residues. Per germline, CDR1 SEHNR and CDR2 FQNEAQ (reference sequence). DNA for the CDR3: TGTGCCAGCAACAGGGACAGTCCAAGGAGTGGCTACACCTTC. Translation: CASNRDSPRSGYTF.

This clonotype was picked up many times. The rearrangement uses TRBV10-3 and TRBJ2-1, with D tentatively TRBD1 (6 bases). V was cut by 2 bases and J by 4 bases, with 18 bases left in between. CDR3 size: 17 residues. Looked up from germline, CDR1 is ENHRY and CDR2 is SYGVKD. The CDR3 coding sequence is TGTGCCATCAGTGAGCCCCGACAGGATAATTTTTACAATGAGCAGTTCTTC. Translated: CAISEPRQDNFYNEQFF.

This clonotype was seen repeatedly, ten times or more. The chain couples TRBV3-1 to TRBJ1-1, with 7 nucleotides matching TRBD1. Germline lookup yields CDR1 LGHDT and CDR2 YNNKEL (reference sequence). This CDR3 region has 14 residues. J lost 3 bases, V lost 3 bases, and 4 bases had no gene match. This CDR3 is CASSHRDSYTEAFF. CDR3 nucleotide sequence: TGTGCCAGCAGCCATCGGGACAGTTACACTGAAGCTTTCTTT.

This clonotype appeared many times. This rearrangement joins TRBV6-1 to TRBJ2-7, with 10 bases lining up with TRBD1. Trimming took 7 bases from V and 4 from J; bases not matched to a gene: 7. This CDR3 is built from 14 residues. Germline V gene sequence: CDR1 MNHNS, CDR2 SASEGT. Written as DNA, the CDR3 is TGTGCCAGCACGGCAGACAGGGGGCTTTACGAGCAGTACTTC. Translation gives CASTADRGLYEQYF.

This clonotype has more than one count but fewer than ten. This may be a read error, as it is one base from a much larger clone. CDR3 nucleotides: TGTGCCAGCAGTGTTGCTAGCGGGAGAGGTGACGAGCAGTACTTC. It is translated as CASSVASGRGDEQYF. The chain is built from TRBV2 and TRBJ2-7; 10 nucleotides line up with TRBD2. This CDR3 has 15 amino acids. Per germline, CDR1 SNHLY and CDR2 FYNNEI. The junction had 8 bases not matched to a gene; V was cut back by 4 bases and J by 5 bases.

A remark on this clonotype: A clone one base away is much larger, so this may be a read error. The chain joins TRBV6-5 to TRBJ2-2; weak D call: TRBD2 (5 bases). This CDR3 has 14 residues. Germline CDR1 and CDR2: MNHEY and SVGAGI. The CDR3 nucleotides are TGTGCCAGCAGTTACTCCCTAAACACCGGGGAGATGTTTTTT. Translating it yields CASSYSLNTGEMFF.

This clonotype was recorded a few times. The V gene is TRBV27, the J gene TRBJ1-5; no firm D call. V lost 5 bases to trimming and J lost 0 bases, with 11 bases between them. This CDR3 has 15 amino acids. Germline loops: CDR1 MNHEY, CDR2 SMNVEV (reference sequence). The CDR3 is CASSLLGFSNQPQHF. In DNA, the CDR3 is TGTGCCAGCAGTCTCTTGGGGTTTAGCAATCAGCCCCAGCATTTT.